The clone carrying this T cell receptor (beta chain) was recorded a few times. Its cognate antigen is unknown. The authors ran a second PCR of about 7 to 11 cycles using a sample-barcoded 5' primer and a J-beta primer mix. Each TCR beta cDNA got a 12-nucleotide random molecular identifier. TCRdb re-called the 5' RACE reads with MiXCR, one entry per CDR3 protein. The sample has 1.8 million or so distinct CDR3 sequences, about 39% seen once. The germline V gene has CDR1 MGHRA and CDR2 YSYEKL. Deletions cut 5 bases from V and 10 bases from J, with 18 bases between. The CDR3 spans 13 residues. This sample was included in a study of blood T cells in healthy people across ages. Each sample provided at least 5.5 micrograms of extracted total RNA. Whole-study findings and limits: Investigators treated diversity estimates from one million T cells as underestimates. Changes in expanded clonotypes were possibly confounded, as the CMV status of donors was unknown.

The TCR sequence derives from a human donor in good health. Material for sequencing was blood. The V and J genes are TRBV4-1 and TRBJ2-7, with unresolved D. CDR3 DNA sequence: TGCGCCAGCAGCGGTCCCGGAGAAGGGATACAGTACTTC. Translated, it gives CASSGPGEGIQYF.